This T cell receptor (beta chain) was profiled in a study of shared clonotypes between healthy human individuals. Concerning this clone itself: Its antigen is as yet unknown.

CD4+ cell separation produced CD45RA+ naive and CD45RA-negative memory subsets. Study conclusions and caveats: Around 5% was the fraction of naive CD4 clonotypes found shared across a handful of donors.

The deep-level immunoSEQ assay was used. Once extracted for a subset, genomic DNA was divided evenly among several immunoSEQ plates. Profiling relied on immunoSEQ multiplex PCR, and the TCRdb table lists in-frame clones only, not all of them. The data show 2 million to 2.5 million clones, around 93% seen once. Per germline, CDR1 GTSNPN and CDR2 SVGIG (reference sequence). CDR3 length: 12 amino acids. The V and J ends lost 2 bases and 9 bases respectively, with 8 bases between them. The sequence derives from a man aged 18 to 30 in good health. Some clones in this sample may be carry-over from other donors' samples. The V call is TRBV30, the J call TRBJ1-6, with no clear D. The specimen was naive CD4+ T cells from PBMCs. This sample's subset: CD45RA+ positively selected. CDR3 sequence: CAWSPVGSPLHF. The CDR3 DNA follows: TGTGCCTGGAGTCCGGTGGGTTCACCCCTCCACTTT.